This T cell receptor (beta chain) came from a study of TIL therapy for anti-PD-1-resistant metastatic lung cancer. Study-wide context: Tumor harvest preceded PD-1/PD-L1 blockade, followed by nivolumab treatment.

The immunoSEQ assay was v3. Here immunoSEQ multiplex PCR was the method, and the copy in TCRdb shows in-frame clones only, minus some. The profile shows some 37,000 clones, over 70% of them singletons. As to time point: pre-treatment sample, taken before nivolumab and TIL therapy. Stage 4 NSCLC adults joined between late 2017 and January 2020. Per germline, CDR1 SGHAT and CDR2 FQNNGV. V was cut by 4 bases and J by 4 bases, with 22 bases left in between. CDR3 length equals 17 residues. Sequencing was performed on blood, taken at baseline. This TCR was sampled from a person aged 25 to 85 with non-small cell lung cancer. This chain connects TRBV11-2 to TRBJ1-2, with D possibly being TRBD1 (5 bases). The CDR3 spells CASSSRPGPLGPYGYTF. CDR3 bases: TGTGCCAGCAGCTCGCGTCCGGGCCCCCTGGGACCCTATGGCTACACCTTC.